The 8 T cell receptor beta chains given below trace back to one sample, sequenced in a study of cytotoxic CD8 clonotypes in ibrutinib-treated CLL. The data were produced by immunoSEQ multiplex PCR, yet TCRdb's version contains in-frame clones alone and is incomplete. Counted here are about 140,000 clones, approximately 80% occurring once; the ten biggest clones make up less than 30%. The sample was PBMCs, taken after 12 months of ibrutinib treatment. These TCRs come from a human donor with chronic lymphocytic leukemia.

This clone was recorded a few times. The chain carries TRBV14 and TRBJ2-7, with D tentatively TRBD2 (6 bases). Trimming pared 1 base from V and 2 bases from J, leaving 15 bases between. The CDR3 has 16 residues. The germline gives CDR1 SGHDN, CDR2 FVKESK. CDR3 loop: CASSQGWGGSTYEQYF. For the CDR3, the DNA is TGTGCCAGCAGCCAAGGTTGGGGAGGTAGCACCTACGAGCAGTACTTC.

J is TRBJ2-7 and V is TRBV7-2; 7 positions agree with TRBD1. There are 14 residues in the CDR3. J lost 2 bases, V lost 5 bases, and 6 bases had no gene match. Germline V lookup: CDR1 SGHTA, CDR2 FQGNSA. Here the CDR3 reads CASSPHQGAYEQYF. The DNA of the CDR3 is TGTGCCAGCAGCCCCCATCAGGGGGCCTACGAGCAGTACTTC. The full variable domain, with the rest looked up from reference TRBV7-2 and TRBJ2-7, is GAGVSQSPSNKVTEKGKDVELRCDPISGHTALYWYRQSLGQGLEFLIYFQGNSAPDKSGLPSDRFSAERTGGSVSTLTIQRTQQEDSAVYLCASSPHQGAYEQYFGPGTRLTVT.

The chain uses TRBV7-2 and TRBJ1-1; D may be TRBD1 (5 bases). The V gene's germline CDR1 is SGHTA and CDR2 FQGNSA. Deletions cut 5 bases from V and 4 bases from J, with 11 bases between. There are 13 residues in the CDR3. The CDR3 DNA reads TGTGCCAGCAGCACTAGACAGACCACTGAAGCTTTCTTT. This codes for CASSTRQTTEAFF.

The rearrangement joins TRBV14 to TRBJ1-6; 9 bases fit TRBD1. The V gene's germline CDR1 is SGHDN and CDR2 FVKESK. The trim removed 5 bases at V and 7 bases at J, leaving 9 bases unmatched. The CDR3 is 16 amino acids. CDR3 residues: CASSNAVTGGNSPLHF. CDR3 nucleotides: TGTGCCAGCAGCAACGCTGTGACAGGGGGGAATTCACCCCTCCACTTT.

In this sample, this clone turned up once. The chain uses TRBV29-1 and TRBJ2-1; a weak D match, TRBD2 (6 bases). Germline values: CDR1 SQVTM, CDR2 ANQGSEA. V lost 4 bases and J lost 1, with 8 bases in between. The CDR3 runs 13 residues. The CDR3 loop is CSVGGVSYNEQFF. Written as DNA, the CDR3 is TGCAGCGTTGGCGGGGTTTCCTACAATGAGCAGTTCTTC.

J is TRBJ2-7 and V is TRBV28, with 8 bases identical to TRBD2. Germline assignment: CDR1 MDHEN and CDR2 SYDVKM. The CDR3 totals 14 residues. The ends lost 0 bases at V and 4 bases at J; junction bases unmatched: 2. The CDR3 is CASSLWIAGYEQYF. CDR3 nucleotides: TGTGCCAGCAGTTTATGGATAGCGGGATACGAGCAGTACTTC.

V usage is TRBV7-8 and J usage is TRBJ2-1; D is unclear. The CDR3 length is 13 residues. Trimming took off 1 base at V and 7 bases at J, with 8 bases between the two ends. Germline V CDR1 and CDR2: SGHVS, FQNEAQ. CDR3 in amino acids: CASSLEGFNEQFF. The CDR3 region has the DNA TGTGCCAGCAGCTTAGAGGGTTTTAATGAGCAGTTCTTC. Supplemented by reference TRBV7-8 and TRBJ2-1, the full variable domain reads GAGVSQSPRYKVAKRGQDVALRCDPISGHVSLFWYQQALGQGPEFLTYFQNEAQLDKSGLPSDRFFAERPEGSVSTLKIQRTQQEDSAVYLCASSLEGFNEQFFGPGTRLTVL.

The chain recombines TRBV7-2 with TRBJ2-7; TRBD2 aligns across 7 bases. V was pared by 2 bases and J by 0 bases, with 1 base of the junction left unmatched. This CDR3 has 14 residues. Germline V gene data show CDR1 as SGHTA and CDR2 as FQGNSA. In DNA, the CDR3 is TGTGCCAGCAGCTTAACTAGCGTCTCCTACGAGCAGTACTTC. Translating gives CASSLTSVSYEQYF.